The present entry profiles one T cell receptor (beta chain) with its context. Its specificity is not known. The sample is drawn from a study of shared clonotypes between healthy human individuals. Whole-study context: The study used three CD4 naive, three CD4 memory, two CD8 naive and one CD8 memory plate per donor.

Regarding the study as a whole: The genetic and exposure-history diversity represented was limited by few donors. Clonotype sharing across several donors was observed for roughly 5% of naive CD4 clonotypes.

The CDR3 is 14 amino acids. In germline, CDR1 is PRHDT, CDR2 FYEKMQ (reference sequence). Trimming took 5 bases from V and 5 from J, leaving 15 bases between them. At deep level, the assay was performed. TCRdb's table, derived via immunoSEQ multiplex PCR, lists solely in-frame clones and lacks some. The table includes around 2.3 million clones, approximately 94% detected once. The rearrangement joins TRBV13 to TRBJ1-1; D possibly corresponds to TRBD1 (6 bases). The sequence came from a man aged 18 to 35 in good health. Sequencing used naive CD4+ T cells sorted from blood. Specified subset: CD45RA+ positively selected. The CDR3 protein is CASSPRGGETEAFF. The DNA for the CDR3 is TGTGCCAGCAGCCCGAGGGGGGGCGAGACTGAAGCTTTCTTT.